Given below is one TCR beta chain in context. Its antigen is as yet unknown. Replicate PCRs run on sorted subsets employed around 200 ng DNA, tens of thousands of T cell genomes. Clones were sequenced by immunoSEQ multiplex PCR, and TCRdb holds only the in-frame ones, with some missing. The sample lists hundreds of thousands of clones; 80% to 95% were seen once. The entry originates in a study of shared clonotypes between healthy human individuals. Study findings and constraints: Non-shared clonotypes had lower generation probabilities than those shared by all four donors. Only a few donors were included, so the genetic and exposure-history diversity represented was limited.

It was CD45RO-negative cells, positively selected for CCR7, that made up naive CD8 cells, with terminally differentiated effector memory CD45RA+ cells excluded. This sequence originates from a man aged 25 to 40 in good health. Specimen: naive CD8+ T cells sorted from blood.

CDR3 DNA: TGTGCCAGCAGCTCAGGGCGGGGTAACAATTCACCCCTCCACTTT. Amino acid sequence: CASSSGRGNNSPLHF. The chain carries TRBV7-9 and TRBJ1-6; a weak D match, TRBD1 (5 bases). The germline gives CDR1 SEHNR, CDR2 FQNEAQ (reference sequence). The CDR3 loop spans 15 amino acids. The ends were cut back, 4 bases at V and 7 bases at J, with 14 bases in the middle.